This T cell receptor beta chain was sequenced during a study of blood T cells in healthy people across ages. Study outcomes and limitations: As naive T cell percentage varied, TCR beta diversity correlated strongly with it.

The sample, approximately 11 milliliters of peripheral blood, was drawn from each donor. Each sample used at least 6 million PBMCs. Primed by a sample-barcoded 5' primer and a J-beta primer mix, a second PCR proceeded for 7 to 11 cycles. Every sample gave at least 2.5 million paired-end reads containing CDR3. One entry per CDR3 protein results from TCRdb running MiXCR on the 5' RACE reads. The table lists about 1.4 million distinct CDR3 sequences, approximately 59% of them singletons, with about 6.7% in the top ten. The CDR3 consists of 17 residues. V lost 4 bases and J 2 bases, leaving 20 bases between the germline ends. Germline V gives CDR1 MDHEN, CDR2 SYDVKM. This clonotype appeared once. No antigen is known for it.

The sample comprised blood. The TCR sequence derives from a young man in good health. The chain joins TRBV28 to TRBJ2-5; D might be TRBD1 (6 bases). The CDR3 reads CASSSSQTGHAQETQYF. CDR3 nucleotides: TGTGCCAGCAGTTCTTCCCAAACGGGACACGCACAAGAGACCCAGTACTTC.